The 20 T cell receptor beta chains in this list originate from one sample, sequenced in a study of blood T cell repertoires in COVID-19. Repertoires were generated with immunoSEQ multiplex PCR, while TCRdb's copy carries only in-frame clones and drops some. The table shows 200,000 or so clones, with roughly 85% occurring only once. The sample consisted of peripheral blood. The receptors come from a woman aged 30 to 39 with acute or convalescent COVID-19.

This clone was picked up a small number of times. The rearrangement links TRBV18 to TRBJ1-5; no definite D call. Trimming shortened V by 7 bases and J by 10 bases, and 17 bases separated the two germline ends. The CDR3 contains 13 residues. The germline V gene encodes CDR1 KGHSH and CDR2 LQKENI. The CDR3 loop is CASLGKPGGPQHF. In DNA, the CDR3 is TGTGCCAGCTTGGGCAAACCAGGAGGACCCCAGCATTTT. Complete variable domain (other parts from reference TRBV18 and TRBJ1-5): NAGVMQNPRHLVRRRGQEARLRCSPMKGHSHVYWYRQLPEEGLKFMVYLQKENIIDESGMPKERFSAEFPKEGPSILRIQQVVRGDSAAYFCASLGKPGGPQHFGDGTRLSIL.

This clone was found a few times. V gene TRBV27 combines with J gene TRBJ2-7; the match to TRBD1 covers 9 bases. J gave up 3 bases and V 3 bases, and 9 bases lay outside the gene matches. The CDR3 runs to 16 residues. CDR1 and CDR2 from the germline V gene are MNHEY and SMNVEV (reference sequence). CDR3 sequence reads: CASSFTSGTGYYEQYF. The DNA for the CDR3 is TGTGCCAGCAGTTTCACGTCGGGGACAGGGTACTACGAGCAGTACTTC.

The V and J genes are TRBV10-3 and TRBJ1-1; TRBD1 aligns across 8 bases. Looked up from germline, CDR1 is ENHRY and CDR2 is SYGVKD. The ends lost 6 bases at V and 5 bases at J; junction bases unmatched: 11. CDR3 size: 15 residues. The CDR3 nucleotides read TGTGCCATCAGGGAGGGGACAGGAATTGGAACTGAAGCTTTCTTT. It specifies CAIREGTGIGTEAFF.

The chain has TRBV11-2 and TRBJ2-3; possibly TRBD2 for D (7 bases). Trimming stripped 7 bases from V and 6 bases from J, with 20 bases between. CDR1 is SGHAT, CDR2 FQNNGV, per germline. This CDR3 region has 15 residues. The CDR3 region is CASTLGTGGLDTQYF. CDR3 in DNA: TGTGCCAGCACGCTAGGGACGGGGGGCTTGGATACGCAGTATTTT. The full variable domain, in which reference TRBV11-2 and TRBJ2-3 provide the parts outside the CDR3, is EAGVAQSPRYKIIEKRQSVAFWCNPISGHATLYWYQQILGQGPKLLIQFQNNGVVDDSQLPKDRFSAERLKGVDSTLKIQPAKLEDSAVYLCASTLGTGGLDTQYFGPGTRLTVL.

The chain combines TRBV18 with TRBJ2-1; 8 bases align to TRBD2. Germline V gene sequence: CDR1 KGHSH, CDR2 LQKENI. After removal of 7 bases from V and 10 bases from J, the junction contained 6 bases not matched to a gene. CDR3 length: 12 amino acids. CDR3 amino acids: CASWRGVGEQFF. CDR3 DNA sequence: TGTGCCAGCTGGCGGGGGGTTGGAGAGCAGTTCTTC.

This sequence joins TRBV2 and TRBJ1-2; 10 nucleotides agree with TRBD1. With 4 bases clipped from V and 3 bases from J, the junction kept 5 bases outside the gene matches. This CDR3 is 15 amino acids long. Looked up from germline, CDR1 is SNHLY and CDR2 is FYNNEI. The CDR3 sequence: CASSAGTGAHYGYTF. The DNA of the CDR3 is TGTGCCAGCAGTGCCGGGACAGGGGCGCACTATGGCTACACCTTC.

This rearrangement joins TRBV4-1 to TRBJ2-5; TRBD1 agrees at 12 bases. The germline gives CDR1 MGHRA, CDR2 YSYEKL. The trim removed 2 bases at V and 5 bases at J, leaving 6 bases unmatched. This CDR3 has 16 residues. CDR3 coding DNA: TGCGCCAGCAGCCAACCGGGACAGGGGGCTGAGGAGACCCAGTACTTC. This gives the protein CASSQPGQGAEETQYF.

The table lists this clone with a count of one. The CDR3 nucleotides read TGTGCCAGTAACCCTGGGACACTTTCCTACGAGCAGTACTTC. Its protein is CASNPGTLSYEQYF. The chain joins TRBV19 to TRBJ2-7; D perhaps matches TRBD1 (6 bases). The V gene lost 7 bases and the J gene lost 1 base, with 14 bases spanning the gap. The CDR3 sequence is 14 residues long. The germline CDR1 and CDR2 sequences are LNHDA and SQIVND (reference sequence).

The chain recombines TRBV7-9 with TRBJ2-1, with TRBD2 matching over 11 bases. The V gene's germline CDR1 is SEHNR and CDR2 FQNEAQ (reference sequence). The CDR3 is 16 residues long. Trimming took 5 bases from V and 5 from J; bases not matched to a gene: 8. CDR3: CASSAPPGLADNEQFF. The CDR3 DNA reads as TGTGCCAGCAGCGCGCCCCCGGGACTAGCGGACAATGAGCAGTTCTTC.

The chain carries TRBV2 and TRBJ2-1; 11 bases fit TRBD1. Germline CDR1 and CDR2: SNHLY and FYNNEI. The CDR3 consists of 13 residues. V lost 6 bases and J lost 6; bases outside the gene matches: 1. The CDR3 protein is CASSGTGGNEQFF. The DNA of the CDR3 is TGTGCCAGCAGCGGGACAGGGGGCAATGAGCAGTTCTTC.

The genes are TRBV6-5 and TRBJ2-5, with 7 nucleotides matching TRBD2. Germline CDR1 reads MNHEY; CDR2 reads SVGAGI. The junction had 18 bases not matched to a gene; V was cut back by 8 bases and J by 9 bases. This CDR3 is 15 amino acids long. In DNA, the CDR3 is TGTGCCAGCTCCCCATCCGGGACTACACCAATGTCCCAGTACTTC. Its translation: CASSPSGTTPMSQYF.

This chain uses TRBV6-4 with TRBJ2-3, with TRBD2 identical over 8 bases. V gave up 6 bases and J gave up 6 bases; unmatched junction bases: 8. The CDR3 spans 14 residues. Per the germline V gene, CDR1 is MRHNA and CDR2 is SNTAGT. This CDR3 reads CASSESGGRDTQYF. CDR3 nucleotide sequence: TGTGCCAGCAGCGAGAGCGGGGGAAGGGATACGCAGTATTTT.

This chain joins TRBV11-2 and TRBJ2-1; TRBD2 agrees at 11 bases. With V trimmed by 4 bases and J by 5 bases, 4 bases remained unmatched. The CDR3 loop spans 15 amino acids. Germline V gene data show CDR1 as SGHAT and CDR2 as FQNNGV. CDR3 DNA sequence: TGTGCCAGCAGCTCCCCACTAGCGGGGGACAATGAGCAGTTCTTC. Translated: CASSSPLAGDNEQFF.

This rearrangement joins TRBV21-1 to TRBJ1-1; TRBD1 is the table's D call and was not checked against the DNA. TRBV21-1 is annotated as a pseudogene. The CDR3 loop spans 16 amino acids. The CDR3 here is CASSVRTGPMNTEAFF. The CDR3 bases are TGTGCCAGCAGCGTCCGGACAGGACCTATGAACACTGAAGCTTTCTTT.

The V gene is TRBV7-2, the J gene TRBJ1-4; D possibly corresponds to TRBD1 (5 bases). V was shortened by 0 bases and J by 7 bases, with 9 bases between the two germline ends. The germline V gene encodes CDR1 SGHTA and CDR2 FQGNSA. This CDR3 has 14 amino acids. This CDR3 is CASSLAGGGEKLFF. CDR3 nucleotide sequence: TGTGCCAGCAGCTTAGCGGGGGGAGGTGAAAAACTGTTTTTT.

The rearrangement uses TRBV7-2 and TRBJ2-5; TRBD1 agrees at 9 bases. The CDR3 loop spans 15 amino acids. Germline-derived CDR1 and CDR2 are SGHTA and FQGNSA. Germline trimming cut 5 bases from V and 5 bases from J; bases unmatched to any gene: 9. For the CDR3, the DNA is TGTGCCAGCAGCGTAGACAGGGGGTTCGGGGAGACCCAGTACTTC. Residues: CASSVDRGFGETQYF.

Here the CDR3 DNA reads TGTGCCAGCTCACCACTCGTTTTTGGGGGCTCGAGGTACGAGCAGTACTTC. Its translation: CASSPLVFGGSRYEQYF. The genes are TRBV18 and TRBJ2-7, with a possible D match to TRBD1 (6 bases). V was trimmed by 1 base and J by 4 bases, leaving 20 bases between them. There are 17 residues in the CDR3. Germline CDR1 and CDR2: KGHSH and LQKENI.

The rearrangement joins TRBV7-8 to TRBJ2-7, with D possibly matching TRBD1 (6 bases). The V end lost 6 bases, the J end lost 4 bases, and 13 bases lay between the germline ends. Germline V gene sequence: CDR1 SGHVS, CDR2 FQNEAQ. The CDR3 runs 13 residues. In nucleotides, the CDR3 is TGTGCCAGCAGTAGGACAGAAGGGTACGAGCAGTACTTC. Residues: CASSRTEGYEQYF.

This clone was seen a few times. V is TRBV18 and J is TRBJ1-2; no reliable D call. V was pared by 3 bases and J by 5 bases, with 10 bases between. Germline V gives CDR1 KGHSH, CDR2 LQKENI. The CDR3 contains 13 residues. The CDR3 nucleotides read TGTGCCAGCTCACCCTACGATGGTTATGGCTACACCTTC. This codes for CASSPYDGYGYTF. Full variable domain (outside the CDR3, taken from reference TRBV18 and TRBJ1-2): NAGVMQNPRHLVRRRGQEARLRCSPMKGHSHVYWYRQLPEEGLKFMVYLQKENIIDESGMPKERFSAEFPKEGPSILRIQQVVRGDSAAYFCASSPYDGYGYTFGSGTRLTVV.

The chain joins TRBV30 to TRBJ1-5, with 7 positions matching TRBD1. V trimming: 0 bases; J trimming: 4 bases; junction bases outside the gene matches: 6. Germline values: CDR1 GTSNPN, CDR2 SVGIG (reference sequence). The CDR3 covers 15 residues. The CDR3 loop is CAWSVKGAMNQPQHF. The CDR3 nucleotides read TGTGCCTGGAGTGTAAAGGGGGCAATGAATCAGCCCCAGCATTTT.